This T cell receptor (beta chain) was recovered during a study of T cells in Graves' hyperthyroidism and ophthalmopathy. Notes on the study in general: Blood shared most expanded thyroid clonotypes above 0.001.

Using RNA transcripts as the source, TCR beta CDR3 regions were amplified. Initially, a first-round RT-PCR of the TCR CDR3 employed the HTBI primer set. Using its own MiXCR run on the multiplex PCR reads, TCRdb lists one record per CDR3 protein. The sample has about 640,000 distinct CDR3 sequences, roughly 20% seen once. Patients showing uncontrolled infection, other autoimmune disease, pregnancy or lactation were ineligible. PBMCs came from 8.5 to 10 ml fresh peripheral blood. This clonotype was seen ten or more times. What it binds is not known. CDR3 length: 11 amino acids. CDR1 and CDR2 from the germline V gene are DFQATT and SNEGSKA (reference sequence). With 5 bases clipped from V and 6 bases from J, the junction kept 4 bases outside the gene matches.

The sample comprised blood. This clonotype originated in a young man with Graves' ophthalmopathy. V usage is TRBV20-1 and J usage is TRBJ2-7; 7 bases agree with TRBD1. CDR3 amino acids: CSAPTGAEQYF. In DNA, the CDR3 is TGCAGTGCTCCCACAGGGGCCGAGCAGTACTTC.